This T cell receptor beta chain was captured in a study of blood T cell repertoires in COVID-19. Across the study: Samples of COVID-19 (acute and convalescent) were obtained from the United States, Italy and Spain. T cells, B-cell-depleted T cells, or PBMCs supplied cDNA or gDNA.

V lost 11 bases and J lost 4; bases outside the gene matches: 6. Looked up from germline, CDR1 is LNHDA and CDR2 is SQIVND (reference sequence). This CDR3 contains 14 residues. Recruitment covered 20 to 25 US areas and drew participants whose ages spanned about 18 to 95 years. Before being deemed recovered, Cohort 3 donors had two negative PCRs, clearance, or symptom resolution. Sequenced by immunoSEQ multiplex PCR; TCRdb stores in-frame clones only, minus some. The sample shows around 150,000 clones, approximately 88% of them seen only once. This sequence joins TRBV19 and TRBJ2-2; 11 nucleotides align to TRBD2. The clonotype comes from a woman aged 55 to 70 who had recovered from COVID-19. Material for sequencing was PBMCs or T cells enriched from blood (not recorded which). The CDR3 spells CASRLAGSTGELFF. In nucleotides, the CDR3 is TGTGCCTCTAGACTAGCGGGGTCCACCGGGGAGCTGTTTTTT.